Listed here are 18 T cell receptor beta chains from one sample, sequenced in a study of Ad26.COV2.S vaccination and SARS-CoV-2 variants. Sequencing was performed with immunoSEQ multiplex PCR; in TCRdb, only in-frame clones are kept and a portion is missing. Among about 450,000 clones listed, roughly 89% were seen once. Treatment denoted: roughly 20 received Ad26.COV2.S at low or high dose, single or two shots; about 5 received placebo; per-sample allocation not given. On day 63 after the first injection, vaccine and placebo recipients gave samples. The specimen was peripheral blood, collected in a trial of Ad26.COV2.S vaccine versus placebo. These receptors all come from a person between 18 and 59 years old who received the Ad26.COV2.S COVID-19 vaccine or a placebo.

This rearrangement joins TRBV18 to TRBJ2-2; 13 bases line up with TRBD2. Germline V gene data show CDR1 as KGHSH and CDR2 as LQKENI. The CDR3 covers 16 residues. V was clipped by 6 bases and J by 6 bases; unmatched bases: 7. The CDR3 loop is CASSPGLAGEAGELFF. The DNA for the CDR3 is TGTGCCAGCTCTCCTGGACTAGCGGGAGAAGCCGGGGAGCTGTTTTTT.

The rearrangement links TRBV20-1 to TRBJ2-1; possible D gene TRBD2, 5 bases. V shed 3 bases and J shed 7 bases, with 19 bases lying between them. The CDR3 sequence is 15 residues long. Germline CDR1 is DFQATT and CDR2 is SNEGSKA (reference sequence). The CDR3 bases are TGCAGTGCTAGTCCCCCCATTTTATCGGGGAATGAGCAGTTCTTC. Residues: CSASPPILSGNEQFF.

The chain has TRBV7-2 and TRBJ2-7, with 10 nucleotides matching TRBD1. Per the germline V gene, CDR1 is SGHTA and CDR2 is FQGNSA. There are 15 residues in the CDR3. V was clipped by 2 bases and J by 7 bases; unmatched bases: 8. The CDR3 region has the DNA TGTGCCAGCAGCTTAAAAGGGACAGGGGATCTAGAGCAGTACTTC. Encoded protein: CASSLKGTGDLEQYF.

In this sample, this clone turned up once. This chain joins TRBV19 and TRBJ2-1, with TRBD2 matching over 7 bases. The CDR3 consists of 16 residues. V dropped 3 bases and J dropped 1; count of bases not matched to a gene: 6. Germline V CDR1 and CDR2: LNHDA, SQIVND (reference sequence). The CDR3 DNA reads TGTGCCAGTAGTATCTCCCCGCGGGGGTCCTACAATGAGCAGTTCTTC. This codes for CASSISPRGSYNEQFF. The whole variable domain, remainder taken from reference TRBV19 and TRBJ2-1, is DGGITQSPKYLFRKEGQNVTLSCEQNLNHDAMYWYRQDPGQGLRLIYYSQIVNDFQKGDIAEGYSVSREKKESFPLTVTSAQKNPTAFYLCASSISPRGSYNEQFFGPGTRLTVL.

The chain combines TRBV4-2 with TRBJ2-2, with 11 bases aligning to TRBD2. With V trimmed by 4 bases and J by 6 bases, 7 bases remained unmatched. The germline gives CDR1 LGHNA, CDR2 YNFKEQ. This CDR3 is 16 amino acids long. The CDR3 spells CASSPDSGRGAGELFF. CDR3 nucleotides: TGTGCCAGCAGCCCCGATAGCGGGAGGGGCGCCGGGGAGCTGTTTTTT.

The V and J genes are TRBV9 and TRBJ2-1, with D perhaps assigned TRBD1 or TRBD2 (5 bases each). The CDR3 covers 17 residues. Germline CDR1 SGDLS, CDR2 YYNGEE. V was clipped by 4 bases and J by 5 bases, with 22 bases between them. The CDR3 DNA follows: TGTGCCAGCAGCCTCGACGGGGCGAGCCGATCCAACAATGAGCAGTTCTTC. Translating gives CASSLDGASRSNNEQFF.

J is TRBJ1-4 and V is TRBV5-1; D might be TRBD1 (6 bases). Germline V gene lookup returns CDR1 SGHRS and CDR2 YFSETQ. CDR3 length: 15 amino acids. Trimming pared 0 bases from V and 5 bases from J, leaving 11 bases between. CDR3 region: CASSLGWGANEKLFF. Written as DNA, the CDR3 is TGCGCCAGCAGCTTGGGATGGGGGGCCAATGAAAAACTGTTTTTT.

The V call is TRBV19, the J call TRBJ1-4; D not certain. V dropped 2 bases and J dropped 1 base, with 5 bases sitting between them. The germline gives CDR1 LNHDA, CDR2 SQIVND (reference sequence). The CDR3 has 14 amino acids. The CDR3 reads CASSILRTNEKLFF. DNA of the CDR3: TGTGCCAGTAGTATATTACGAACTAATGAAAAACTGTTTTTT.

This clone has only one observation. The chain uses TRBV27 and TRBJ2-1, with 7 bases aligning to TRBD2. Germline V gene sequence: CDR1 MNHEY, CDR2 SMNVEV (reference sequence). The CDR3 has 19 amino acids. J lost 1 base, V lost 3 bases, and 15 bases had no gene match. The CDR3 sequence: CASSFGAPTSAHSYNEQFF. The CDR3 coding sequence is TGTGCCAGCAGTTTCGGCGCTCCAACTAGCGCGCATTCCTACAATGAGCAGTTCTTC.

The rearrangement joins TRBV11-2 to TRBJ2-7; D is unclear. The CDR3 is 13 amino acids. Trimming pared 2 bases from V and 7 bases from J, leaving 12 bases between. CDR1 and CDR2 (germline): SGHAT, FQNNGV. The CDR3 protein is CASSLSHRMEQYF. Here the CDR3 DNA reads TGTGCCAGCAGCTTATCCCACAGAATGGAGCAGTACTTC.

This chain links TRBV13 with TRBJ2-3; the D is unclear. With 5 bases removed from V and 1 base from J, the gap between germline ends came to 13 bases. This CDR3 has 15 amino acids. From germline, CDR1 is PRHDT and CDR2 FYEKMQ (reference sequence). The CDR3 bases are TGTGCCAGCAGCCCCTCCCCCAGACGCACAGATACGCAGTATTTT. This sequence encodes CASSPSPRRTDTQYF.

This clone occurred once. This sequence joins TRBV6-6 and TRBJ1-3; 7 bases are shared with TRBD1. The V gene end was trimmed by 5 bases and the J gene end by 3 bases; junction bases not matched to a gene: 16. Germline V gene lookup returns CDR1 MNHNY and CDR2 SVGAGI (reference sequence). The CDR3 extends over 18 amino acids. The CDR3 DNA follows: TGTGCCAGCAGTCGGAGCATATACAGGGGTGGATTTGGAAACACCATATATTTT. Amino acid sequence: CASSRSIYRGGFGNTIYF.

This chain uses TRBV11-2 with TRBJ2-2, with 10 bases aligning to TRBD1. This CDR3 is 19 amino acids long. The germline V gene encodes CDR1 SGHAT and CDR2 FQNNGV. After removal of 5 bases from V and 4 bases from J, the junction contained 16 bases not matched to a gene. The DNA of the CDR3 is TGTGCCAGCAGCCGCCGCGGGACAGGGGTTATGACGGCCACCGGGGAGCTGTTTTTT. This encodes CASSRRGTGVMTATGELFF.

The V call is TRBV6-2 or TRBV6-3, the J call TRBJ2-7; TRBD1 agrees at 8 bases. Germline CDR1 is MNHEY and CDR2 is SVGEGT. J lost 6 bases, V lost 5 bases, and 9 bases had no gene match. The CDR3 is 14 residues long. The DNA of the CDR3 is TGTGCCAGCAGTACCGGGACAGGCCGTCGCGAGCAGTACTTC. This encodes CASSTGTGRREQYF.

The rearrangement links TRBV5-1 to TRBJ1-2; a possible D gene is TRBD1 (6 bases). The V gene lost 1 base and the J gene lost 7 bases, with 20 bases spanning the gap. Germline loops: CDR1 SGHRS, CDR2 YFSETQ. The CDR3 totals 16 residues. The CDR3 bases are TGCGCCAGCAGCTTGTGGCGCGGGGGCGAGGGTAGTGGCTACACCTTC. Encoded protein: CASSLWRGGEGSGYTF.

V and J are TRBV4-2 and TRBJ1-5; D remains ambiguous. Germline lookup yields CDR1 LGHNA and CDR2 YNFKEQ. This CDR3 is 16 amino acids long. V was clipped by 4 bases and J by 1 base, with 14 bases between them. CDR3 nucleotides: TGTGCCAGCAGCCGTGGTCGGTCGGGAAGCAATCAGCCCCAGCATTTT. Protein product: CASSRGRSGSNQPQHF.

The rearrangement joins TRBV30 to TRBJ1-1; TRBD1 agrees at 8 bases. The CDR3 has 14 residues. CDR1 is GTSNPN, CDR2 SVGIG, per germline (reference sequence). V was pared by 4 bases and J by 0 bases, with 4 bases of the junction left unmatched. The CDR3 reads CAWTQGAVNTEAFF. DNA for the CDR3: TGTGCCTGGACCCAGGGGGCTGTGAACACTGAAGCTTTCTTT.

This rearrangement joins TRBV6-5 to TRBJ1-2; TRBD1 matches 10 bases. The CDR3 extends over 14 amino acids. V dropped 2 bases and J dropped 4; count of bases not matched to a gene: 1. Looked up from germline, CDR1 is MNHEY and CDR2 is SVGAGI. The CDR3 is CASSYDRGLYGYTF. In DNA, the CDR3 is TGTGCCAGCAGTTACGACAGGGGGCTCTATGGCTACACCTTC.